The next 14 T cell receptor beta chains were all read from a single sample in a study of glioma-infiltrating T cells after dendritic cell vaccination. The table came from immunoSEQ multiplex PCR; TCRdb's copy has only in-frame clones and leaves some out. The sample yields 75,000 to 85,000 clones, around 86% seen once. As for time point: after dendritic cell vaccination, including at tumor progression/relapse. The material sequenced was blood, taken after dendritic cell vaccination. These receptors were taken from a human donor with glioblastoma.

The CDR3 nucleotides are TGTGCCAGCTCGCTTCTTTCTAGCGGGAGTGGAAGTGAGCAGTTCTTC. This translates into CASSLLSSGSGSEQFF. The chain links TRBV18 to TRBJ2-1; 10 nucleotides match TRBD2. The V and J ends lost 6 bases and 9 bases, in that order; junction bases with no gene match: 14. From germline, CDR1 is KGHSH and CDR2 LQKENI. The CDR3 length is 16 residues.

J is TRBJ1-5 and V is TRBV18, with D hard to call. V was shortened by 3 bases and J by 4 bases, with 7 bases between the two germline ends. This CDR3 has 13 residues. Germline V gene data show CDR1 as KGHSH and CDR2 as LQKENI. The CDR3 nucleotides read TGTGCCAGCTCACCGGGAGGGAATCAGCCCCAGCATTTT. The encoded protein is CASSPGGNQPQHF.

In DNA form, the CDR3 reads TGTGCCAGCGGGCCCACGGGAGGCTACACCTTC. It encodes CASGPTGGYTF. The chain carries TRBV19 and TRBJ1-2; D ambiguous. Germline-derived CDR1 and CDR2 are LNHDA and SQIVND (reference sequence). The CDR3 spans 11 residues. The V end lost 9 bases, the J end lost 8 bases, and 13 bases lay between the germline ends.

V is TRBV29-1 and J is TRBJ2-7, with 9 positions matching TRBD1. This CDR3 spans 13 amino acids. With 5 bases clipped from V and 3 bases from J, the junction kept 5 bases outside the gene matches. CDR1 is SQVTM and CDR2 is ANQGSEA in the germline V gene. The CDR3 spells CSVLTGGHYEQYF. The DNA of the CDR3 is TGCAGCGTTCTGACAGGGGGGCACTACGAGCAGTACTTC.

Here the CDR3 reads CASSPPTEPNQPQHF. DNA of the CDR3: TGTGCCAGCTCACCACCGACGGAGCCAAATCAGCCCCAGCATTTT. This sequence joins TRBV18 and TRBJ1-5; D unresolved. CDR1 is KGHSH and CDR2 is LQKENI in the germline V gene. V was trimmed by 0 bases and J by 4 bases, leaving 10 bases between them. This CDR3 has 15 residues.

The V and J genes are TRBV18 and TRBJ2-1; D gene ambiguous. This CDR3 contains 15 residues. CDR1 and CDR2 (germline): KGHSH, LQKENI. Trimming pared 2 bases from V and 7 bases from J, leaving 15 bases between. For the CDR3, the DNA is TGTGCCAGCTCACCATCCATGGCCCCCGGGAATGAGCAGTTCTTC. It codes for CASSPSMAPGNEQFF.

The genes are TRBV5-1 and TRBJ1-1; tentatively, D is TRBD1 (6 bases). Germline V gene sequence: CDR1 SGHRS, CDR2 YFSETQ. V lost 0 bases to trimming and J lost 2 bases, with 8 bases between them. There are 14 residues in the CDR3. CDR3 sequence reads: CASSLVTGNTEAFF. Written as DNA, the CDR3 is TGCGCCAGCAGCTTGGTGACAGGAAACACTGAAGCTTTCTTT. Variable domain in full (rest from reference TRBV5-1 and TRBJ1-1): KAGVTQTPRYLIKTRGQQVTLSCSPISGHRSVSWYQQTPGQGLQFLFEYFSETQRNKGNFPGRFSGRQFSNSRSEMNVSTLELGDSALYLCASSLVTGNTEAFFGQGTRLTVV.

The V call is TRBV9, the J call TRBJ2-5; TRBD2 matches 9 bases. Germline trimming cut 1 base from V and 1 base from J; bases unmatched to any gene: 2. Germline CDR1 SGDLS, CDR2 YYNGEE. The CDR3 is made up of 15 amino acids. CDR3 in DNA: TGTGCCAGCAGCGTAACTAGCGGGCCCCAAGAGACCCAGTACTTC. Its translation: CASSVTSGPQETQYF.

Regarding this clone: A read error may produce the germline difference seen at one junction end. The rearrangement joins TRBV7-6 to TRBJ2-1, with 8 bases lining up with TRBD2. CDR1 is SGHVS, CDR2 FNYEAQ, per germline. CDR3 length: 15 amino acids. CDR3 residues: CASSLAGRAYNEQFF. CDR3 DNA: TGTGCCAGCAGTTTAGCGGGGAGGGCCTACAATGAGCAGTTCTTC. The variable domain in full, with the rest retrieved from reference TRBV7-6 and TRBJ2-1, is GAGVSQSPRYKVTKRGQDVALRCDPISGHVSLYWYRQALGQGPEFLTYFNYEAQQDKSGLPNDRFSAERPEGSISTLTIQRTEQRDSAMYRCASSLAGRAYNEQFFGPGTRLTVL.

This clone was picked up one time. J is TRBJ2-7 and V is TRBV7-2; TRBD2 is a possible D gene (5 bases). V lost 11 bases and J 5 bases, leaving 16 bases between the germline ends. The CDR3 has 12 residues. Germline-derived CDR1 and CDR2 are SGHTA and FQGNSA. CDR3 in amino acids: CAGTPDGDEQYF. Here the CDR3 DNA reads TGTGCCGGCACACCGGACGGGGACGAGCAGTACTTC.

The V and J genes are TRBV15 and TRBJ1-2, with TRBD1 identical over 10 bases. CDR1 is LNHNV and CDR2 is YYDKDF in the germline V gene (reference sequence). This CDR3 has 19 amino acids. The ends lost 2 bases at V and 2 bases at J; junction bases unmatched: 14. The CDR3 region has the DNA TGTGCCACCAGCAGACACTTGGGACAGGGGTCGGGGGACAACTATGGCTACACCTTC. It yields the protein CATSRHLGQGSGDNYGYTF.

V gene TRBV6-5 combines with J gene TRBJ1-5, with 10 bases fitting TRBD1. This CDR3 has 15 residues. Germline assignment: CDR1 MNHEY and CDR2 SVGAGI. V dropped 5 bases and J dropped 4; count of bases not matched to a gene: 5. CDR3 in amino acids: CASSGTGEGNQPQHF. DNA for the CDR3: TGTGCCAGCAGTGGGACAGGGGAAGGGAATCAGCCCCAGCATTTT.

The chain recombines TRBV5-1 with TRBJ2-7; 10 bases align to TRBD1. The J segment lost 9 bases and the V segment lost 4 bases, leaving 7 bases of the junction unmatched. The V gene's germline CDR1 is SGHRS and CDR2 YFSETQ. CDR3 length: 13 amino acids. CDR3 in DNA: TGCGCCAGCAGCGCTGACAGGGGGCTCGGGCAGTACTTC. Protein: CASSADRGLGQYF.

V is TRBV25-1 and J is TRBJ2-3; 11 bases agree with TRBD2. CDR1 is MGHDK and CDR2 is SYGVNS in the germline V gene. The CDR3 is 17 amino acids. V lost 3 bases, J lost 7 bases, and 12 bases stayed unmatched. CDR3 sequence (DNA): TGTGCCAGCAGTGAGAAAGAACCGGGACTAGCGGCCCATACGCAGTATTTT. Translating it yields CASSEKEPGLAAHTQYF.